These T cell receptor beta chains were read from a single sample in a study of cytomegalovirus exposure and HLA in healthy donors. Profiling relied on immunoSEQ multiplex PCR, and the TCRdb table lists in-frame clones only, not all of them. Among around 300,000 clones listed, 72% were seen once. The sample taken for sequencing was PBMCs. The receptors were gathered from a female donor in good health and CMV-seronegative. Each CDR3 is given with its conserved first and last residue. The D gene is left open where the match is weak. Size tells how often a clone was seen (once, few, many) or the class of an expanded clone, and some rows leave it out.

d_call	v_call	clone_size	j_call	cdr3_aa	cdr3_nt
NA	TRBV25-1	NA	TRBJ2-2	CASSTPGFSSGELFF	TGTGCCAGCAGTACGCCGGGATTCAGCTCCGGGGAGCTGTTTTTT
NA	TRBV5-1	NA	TRBJ2-1	CASSIGLSTYNEQFF	TGCGCCAGCAGCATTGGACTGTCAACCTACAATGAGCAGTTCTTC
TRBD2	TRBV11-3	NA	TRBJ2-1	CASSLESSGRNEQFF	TGTGCCAGCAGCTTAGAGTCTAGCGGGAGAAATGAGCAGTTCTTC
TRBD1	TRBV5-4	few	TRBJ2-1	CASRPNPGTGGMYNEQFF	TGTGCCAGCAGACCCAACCCCGGGACAGGGGGCATGTACAATGAGCAGTTCTTC
NA	TRBV5-4	NA	TRBJ1-2	CASSSDYWSYTF	TGTGCCAGCAGCTCGGACTACTGGAGCTACACCTTC
NA	TRBV21-1	NA	TRBJ2-1	CASSGGADNEQFF	TGTGCCAGCAGCGGCGGGGCGGACAATGAGCAGTTCTTC
TRBD1	TRBV7-9	NA	TRBJ2-7	CASSHKRDRGDEQYF	TGTGCCAGCAGTCATAAACGGGACAGGGGCGACGAGCAGTACTTC
NA	TRBV7-6	NA	TRBJ1-2	CASSPIGAQANYGYTF	TGTGCCAGCAGCCCGATAGGGGCCCAAGCTAACTATGGCTACACCTTC
TRBD2	TRBV19	NA	TRBJ2-3	CASSMVSAGGTDTQYF	TGTGCCAGTAGTATGGTCTCAGCGGGAGGCACAGATACGCAGTATTTT
NA	TRBV5-1	NA	TRBJ2-7	CASSLSSGYEQYF	TGCGCCAGCAGCTTATCCAGCGGCTACGAGCAGTACTTC
TRBD1	TRBV5-1	NA	TRBJ2-3	CASSLGQGGTDTQYF	TGCGCCAGCAGCCTCGGACAGGGAGGTACAGATACGCAGTATTTT
TRBD1	TRBV7-9	NA	TRBJ1-4	CASSWGQGAFEKLFF	TGTGCCAGCAGCTGGGGACAGGGGGCTTTTGAAAAACTGTTTTTT
NA	TRBV2	NA	TRBJ1-1	CASSAPSTRQGTEAFF	TGTGCCAGCAGCGCACCTAGTACCAGGCAGGGCACTGAAGCTTTCTTT
NA	TRBV13	NA	TRBJ1-2	CASSLQGPNYGYTF	TGTGCCAGCAGCTTACAGGGGCCTAACTATGGCTACACCTTC
NA	TRBV10-2	NA	TRBJ2-1	CASSEGAGGYNEQFF	TGCGCCAGCAGTGAAGGAGCGGGTGGCTACAATGAGCAGTTCTTC
TRBD1	TRBV7-9	NA	TRBJ2-2	CASSAISGTGISTGELFF	TGTGCCAGCAGCGCAATATCCGGGACAGGGATATCCACCGGGGAGCTGTTTTTT
NA	TRBV5-1	NA	TRBJ1-2	CASSPPFSTPYGYTF	TGCGCCAGCAGCCCGCCTTTCAGTACCCCCTATGGCTACACCTTC
NA	TRBV28	NA	TRBJ2-7	CASSSLAGNEQYF	TGTGCCAGCAGTTCCCTTGCAGGGAACGAGCAGTACTTC
NA	TRBV5-8	once	TRBJ2-5	CASSLARETQYF	TGTGCCAGCAGCTTGGCCAGGGAGACCCAGTACTTC
NA	TRBV19	NA	TRBJ1-3	CASSMAFRSGNTIYF	TGTGCCAGTAGTATGGCCTTTCGCTCTGGAAACACCATATATTTT
TRBD1	TRBV7-6	once	TRBJ2-7	CASSDRGRASYEQYF	TGTGCCAGCAGCGACAGGGGGCGCGCGTCCTACGAGCAGTACTTC
NA	TRBV2	few	TRBJ1-1	CASSDEGRDTEAFF	TGTGCCAGCAGTGACGAGGGGCGGGATACTGAAGCTTTCTTT
NA	TRBV9	NA	TRBJ2-1	CASSAYYLSSYNEQFF	TGTGCCAGCAGCGCGTACTACCTAAGCTCCTACAATGAGCAGTTCTTC
NA	TRBV7-2	NA	TRBJ2-7	CASSLDADYEQYF	TGTGCCAGCAGCTTAGACGCGGACTACGAGCAGTACTTC
NA	TRBV28	NA	TRBJ1-4	CASSLDMAKLFF	TGTGCCAGCAGTCTTGACATGGCAAAACTGTTTTTT
TRBD1	TRBV28	NA	TRBJ1-2	CAAGGVLNYGYTF	TGTGCCGCAGGGGGCGTGTTGAACTATGGCTACACCTTC
NA	TRBV11-1	NA	TRBJ2-1	CASSERRPNYNEQFF	TGTGCCAGCAGCGAGCGGCGCCCCAACTACAATGAGCAGTTCTTC
TRBD1	TRBV10-3	NA	TRBJ2-7	CAITETGGFYEQYF	TGTGCCATCACTGAGACAGGGGGGTTCTACGAGCAGTACTTC
TRBD2	TRBV29-1	few	TRBJ2-1	CSGHPLAGGGNEQFF	TGCAGCGGACACCCCCTAGCGGGAGGGGGCAATGAGCAGTTCTTC
TRBD2	TRBV10-2	few	TRBJ2-5	CASMAEAGVWETQYF	TGCGCCAGCATGGCTGAGGCGGGAGTCTGGGAGACCCAGTACTTC
NA	TRBV30	NA	TRBJ2-7	CAWTGDYEQYF	TGTGCCTGGACAGGGGACTACGAGCAGTACTTC
NA	TRBV27	once	TRBJ1-6	CASSLSRRDSPLHF	TGTGCCAGCAGTTTATCACGGCGGGATTCACCCCTCCACTTT
NA	TRBV30	NA	TRBJ1-2	CAWTPGVPFGYGYTF	TGTGCCTGGACACCGGGGGTCCCCTTCGGGTATGGCTACACCTTC
NA	TRBV21-1	few	TRBJ2-7	CASSQERTSGSYEQYF	TGTGCCAGCAGCCAAGAGAGAACTAGCGGTTCCTACGAGCAGTACTTC
TRBD2	TRBV5-6	NA	TRBJ2-7	CASSLVPSGSYEQYF	TGTGCCAGCAGCTTGGTGCCTAGCGGGAGTTACGAGCAGTACTTC
TRBD1	TRBV19	NA	TRBJ2-7	CASSIRGQGFYEQYF	TGTGCCAGTAGTATTCGGGGACAGGGATTTTACGAGCAGTACTTC
NA	TRBV5-6	few	TRBJ2-3	CASKTPREGDTQYF	TGTGCCAGCAAAACCCCCCGAGAGGGAGATACGCAGTATTTT
TRBD2	TRBV14	NA	TRBJ2-1	CASSQERTSGYNEQFF	TGTGCCAGCAGCCAAGAAAGGACTAGCGGATACAATGAGCAGTTCTTC
TRBD1	TRBV6-5	NA	TRBJ2-1	CASKSRQGRYNEQFF	TGTGCCAGCAAAAGCCGACAGGGCCGATACAATGAGCAGTTCTTC
TRBD1	TRBV2	once	TRBJ2-5	CASSVGTGRETQYF	TGTGCCAGCAGTGTGGGGACAGGGCGGGAGACCCAGTACTTC
TRBD1	TRBV19	NA	TRBJ2-2	CASRLAGTVTTGELFF	TGTGCCAGTAGACTTGCCGGGACAGTTACGACCGGGGAGCTGTTTTTT
TRBD2	TRBV9	NA	TRBJ2-2	CASSLAGVNTGELFF	TGTGCCAGCAGTCTAGCGGGGGTGAACACCGGGGAGCTGTTTTTT
NA	TRBV27	NA	TRBJ1-4	CASSHYRDTHEKLFF	TGTGCCAGCAGTCACTACCGGGACACTCATGAAAAACTGTTTTTT
NA	TRBV6-1	NA	TRBJ1-2	CASSQRTDIYGYTF	TGTGCCAGCAGCCAAAGGACGGACATCTATGGCTACACCTTC
TRBD2	TRBV4-1	few	TRBJ2-1	CASSLLSGLANNEQFF	TGCGCCAGCAGCCTGCTATCGGGACTAGCGAATAATGAGCAGTTCTTC
TRBD2	TRBV29-1	NA	TRBJ2-3	CSVPPGTRADTQYF	TGCAGCGTCCCCCCCGGGACTAGAGCAGATACGCAGTATTTT
NA	TRBV6-1	NA	TRBJ1-6	CASSAGGTYNSPLHF	TGTGCCAGCAGTGCTGGGGGGACCTATAATTCACCCCTCCACTTT